This T cell receptor beta chain was recorded in a study of blood T cell repertoires in COVID-19. The method was immunoSEQ multiplex PCR; TCRdb's version includes in-frame clones alone and lacks a portion of them. The table has about 190,000 clones, roughly 80% seen once; the top ten hold approximately 3%. Participants had their cohort set by participant-reported clinical history. Either two negative PCRs, clearance, or symptom resolution qualified Cohort 3 donors as recovered. Trimming took 4 bases from V and 1 from J; bases not matched to a gene: 4. The V gene's germline CDR1 is SQVTM and CDR2 ANQGSEA. CDR3 length: 14 amino acids.

What was sequenced was PBMCs or T cells enriched from blood (not recorded which). The rearrangement joins TRBV29-1 to TRBJ1-1; 9 positions match TRBD1. The receptor was derived from a woman aged 25 to 39 who had recovered from COVID-19. CDR3 residues: CSVAVQGANTEAFF. In nucleotides, the CDR3 is TGCAGCGTTGCTGTACAGGGGGCGAACACTGAAGCTTTCTTT.